This entry lists 19 T cell receptor beta chains sequenced from one sample in a study of shared clonotypes between healthy human individuals. Using immunoSEQ multiplex PCR, the repertoire was profiled, and TCRdb retains in-frame clones only, with some absent. The data show millions of clones, approximately 95% seen once. Material: naive CD4+ T cells from PBMCs. Subset described: CD45RA+ positively selected. The receptor source for this set is a man aged 18 to 35 in good health. Some clones in this sample may be carry-over from other donors' samples.

The CDR3 DNA follows: TGCGCCAGCAGCGACAGACCATCCCTCCAAGCGGGAAACACCATATATTTT. Its translation is CASSDRPSLQAGNTIYF. The chain combines TRBV5-1 with TRBJ1-3; TRBD1 might be the D (5 bases). The CDR3 is 17 amino acids. V was trimmed by 4 bases and J by 4 bases, leaving 21 bases between them. The germline gives CDR1 SGHRS, CDR2 YFSETQ.

This chain uses TRBV15 with TRBJ1-2; 7 bases are shared with TRBD1. The CDR3 totals 15 residues. V was pared by 1 base and J by 8 bases, with 10 bases of the junction left unmatched. Per the germline V gene, CDR1 is LNHNV and CDR2 is YYDKDF (reference sequence). In nucleotides, the CDR3 is TGTGCCACCAGCAGAGCCTTGGCAGGGGGTGACGGCTACACCTTC. It is translated as CATSRALAGGDGYTF.

The chain uses TRBV7-9 and TRBJ1-2, with a tentative D call TRBD1 (5 bases). Germline-derived CDR1 and CDR2 are SEHNR and FQNEAQ (reference sequence). Deletions cut 4 bases from V and 6 bases from J, with 18 bases between. CDR3 length: 15 residues. The DNA for the CDR3 is TGTGCCAGCAGCTCCACCGGGTACGGAGGGGATGGCTACACCTTC. It translates to CASSSTGYGGDGYTF.

This sequence joins TRBV6-5 and TRBJ1-1; 8 bases line up with TRBD1. The length of the CDR3 is 15 residues. Germline V gives CDR1 MNHEY, CDR2 SVGAGI. The J segment lost 4 bases and the V segment lost 6 bases, leaving 10 bases of the junction unmatched. The CDR3 is CASRASRTGRTEAFF. CDR3 sequence (DNA): TGTGCCAGCAGAGCATCCCGGACAGGGCGCACTGAAGCTTTCTTT.

The rearrangement uses TRBV7-9 and TRBJ1-2, with a possible D match to TRBD1 (5 bases). V lost 2 bases and J lost 0, with 13 bases in between. CDR3 length equals 16 residues. CDR1 and CDR2 from the germline V gene are SEHNR and FQNEAQ (reference sequence). For the CDR3, the DNA is TGTGCCAGCAGCTTAATTCGGCCAGGGTCTAACTATGGCTACACCTTC. As protein: CASSLIRPGSNYGYTF.

The CDR3 region is CASRLAGGPIGEQFF. The DNA of the CDR3 is TGTGCCAGTCGACTAGCGGGAGGGCCAATCGGTGAGCAGTTCTTC. The rearrangement joins TRBV19 to TRBJ2-1, with 14 bases aligning to TRBD2. This CDR3 is built from 15 residues. V dropped 8 bases and J dropped 9; count of bases not matched to a gene: 9. From germline, CDR1 is LNHDA and CDR2 SQIVND (reference sequence). Filled out from reference TRBV19 and TRBJ2-1, the complete variable domain reads DGGITQSPKYLFRKEGQNVTLSCEQNLNHDAMYWYRQDPGQGLRLIYYSQIVNDFQKGDIAEGYSVSREKKESFPLTVTSAQKNPTAFYLCASRLAGGPIGEQFFGPGTRLTVL.

This chain uses TRBV7-3 with TRBJ1-1; D remains unclear. The CDR3 is made up of 16 amino acids. Trimming removed 0 bases from V and 0 bases from J, with 11 bases in between. CDR1 is SGHTA, CDR2 FQGTGA, per germline. CDR3 in DNA: TGTGCCAGCAGCTTAACGGTAATCCGGATGAACACTGAAGCTTTCTTT. Amino acids: CASSLTVIRMNTEAFF.

This clone was counted a single time. The chain carries TRBV27 and TRBJ2-5; D gene ambiguous. The V gene lost 5 bases and the J gene lost 2 bases, with 12 bases spanning the gap. In germline, CDR1 is MNHEY, CDR2 SMNVEV (reference sequence). The CDR3 length is 14 residues. For the CDR3, the DNA is TGTGCCAGCAGTCTCCGCAACGGACAAGAGACCCAGTACTTC. It codes for CASSLRNGQETQYF.

The chain employs TRBV5-6 and TRBJ1-6; 7 bases are a match to TRBD1. The J segment lost 13 bases and the V segment lost 2 bases, leaving 9 bases of the junction unmatched. CDR1 is SGHDT, CDR2 YYEEEE, per germline. This CDR3 comprises 14 residues. This CDR3 is CASSLQGPGRPLHF. CDR3 nucleotides: TGTGCCAGCAGCTTACAGGGGCCGGGGAGGCCCCTCCACTTT.

This clone was seen once. V is TRBV4-2 and J is TRBJ2-7; 10 bases are shared with TRBD2. CDR3 length equals 15 residues. Germline V CDR1 and CDR2: LGHNA, YNFKEQ. Germline trimming cut 4 bases from V and 2 bases from J; bases unmatched to any gene: 5. Here the CDR3 DNA reads TGTGCCAGCAGCCTCGGACTAGCGGTTACCTACGAGCAGTACTTC. This encodes CASSLGLAVTYEQYF.

J is TRBJ2-7 and V is TRBV27; 10 nucleotides match TRBD1. The CDR3 covers 15 residues. Per the germline V gene, CDR1 is MNHEY and CDR2 is SMNVEV (reference sequence). V lost 4 bases, J lost 6 bases, and 9 bases stayed unmatched. CDR3 in DNA: TGTGCCAGCAGTTGGGCCCGGGACAGGGGTGGCGAGCAGTACTTC. This gives the protein CASSWARDRGGEQYF.

The V and J genes are TRBV6-5 and TRBJ1-1; D is uncertain. CDR3 length equals 14 residues. In germline, CDR1 is MNHEY, CDR2 SVGAGI. The V end was cut by 0 bases, the J end by 6 bases, with 11 bases between. CDR3 protein: CASSYSSARAEAFF. The DNA for the CDR3 is TGTGCCAGCAGTTACTCGTCCGCGAGGGCTGAAGCTTTCTTT.

This rearrangement joins TRBV9 to TRBJ2-1, with no clear D. V was shortened by 0 bases and J by 8 bases, with 12 bases between the two germline ends. The V gene's germline CDR1 is SGDLS and CDR2 YYNGEE. The CDR3 runs to 14 residues. CDR3 in amino acids: CASSVALPPDEQFF. CDR3 DNA sequence: TGTGCCAGCAGCGTAGCCCTCCCACCCGATGAGCAGTTCTTC.

The chain is built from TRBV21-1 and TRBJ2-7; TRBD1 was called by the table and not checked on the DNA. TRBV21-1 is a known pseudogene. This CDR3 spans 14 amino acids. CDR3 nucleotide sequence: TGTGCCAGCAGCAACGGGGGACAGGGCGGGGAGCAGTACTTC. It specifies CASSNGGQGGEQYF.

V is TRBV6-1 and J is TRBJ1-1, with D possibly being TRBD1 (5 bases). Trimming pared 5 bases from V and 4 bases from J, leaving 14 bases between. CDR3 size: 14 residues. Germline V CDR1 and CDR2: MNHNS, SASEGT. CDR3 sequence reads: CASSITGIGTEAFF. The CDR3 DNA is TGTGCCAGCAGTATCACAGGTATCGGCACTGAAGCTTTCTTT.

This rearrangement joins TRBV13 to TRBJ1-2; 8 positions match TRBD1. Losses at the gene ends were 3 bases for V and 4 bases for J; bases not matched to a gene: 7. CDR3 length: 15 residues. Germline V gene lookup returns CDR1 PRHDT and CDR2 FYEKMQ (reference sequence). CDR3 in amino acids: CASSFKDRVIYGYTF. In nucleotides, the CDR3 is TGTGCCAGCAGCTTCAAGGACAGGGTGATCTATGGCTACACCTTC.

J is TRBJ2-7 and V is TRBV6-6; 8 positions agree with TRBD2. Germline assignment: CDR1 MNHNY and CDR2 SVGAGI (reference sequence). Trimming cost V 4 bases and J 6 bases; bases outside gene matches: 8. The CDR3 sequence is 14 residues long. The CDR3, as DNA: TGTGCCAGCAGTTTAGGTGGGAGCGGGGGCGAGCAGTACTTC. Amino acids: CASSLGGSGGEQYF.

The J gene is TRBJ2-7, the V gene TRBV7-6, with D possibly being TRBD1 or TRBD2 (7 bases each). The CDR3 is 14 residues long. V gave up 1 base and J gave up 6 bases, with 13 bases separating them. CDR1 is SGHVS, CDR2 FNYEAQ, per germline. The DNA of the CDR3 is TGTGCCAGCAGCTTAGTTTCAGGGGGGGGCGAGCAGTACTTC. Translated: CASSLVSGGGEQYF.

J is TRBJ1-2 and V is TRBV5-1, with no clear D. The CDR3 runs 13 residues. Germline V gene lookup returns CDR1 SGHRS and CDR2 YFSETQ. Trimming removed 0 bases at V and 8 bases at J, with 11 bases between. In DNA form, the CDR3 reads TGCGCCAGCAGCTTGGAACAATTTAACGGCTACACCTTC. As protein: CASSLEQFNGYTF.